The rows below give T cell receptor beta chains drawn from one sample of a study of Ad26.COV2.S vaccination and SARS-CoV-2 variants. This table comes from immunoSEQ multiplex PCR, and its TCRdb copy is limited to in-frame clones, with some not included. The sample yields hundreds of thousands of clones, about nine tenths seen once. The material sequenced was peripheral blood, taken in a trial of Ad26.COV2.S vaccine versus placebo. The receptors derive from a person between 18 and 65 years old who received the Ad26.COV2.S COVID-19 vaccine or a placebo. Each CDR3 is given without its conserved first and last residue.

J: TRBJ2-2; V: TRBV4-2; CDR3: ASSLAGTINTGELF
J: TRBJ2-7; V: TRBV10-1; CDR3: ASSESRDYEQY
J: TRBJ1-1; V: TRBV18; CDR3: ASSPQGGSTEAF
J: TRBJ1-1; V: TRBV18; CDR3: ASSTTKGALTEAF
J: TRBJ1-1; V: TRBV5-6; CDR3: ASSLGGGTEAF
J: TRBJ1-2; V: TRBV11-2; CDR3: ASSLGRDRVNGYT
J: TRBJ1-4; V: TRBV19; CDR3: ASSIGQGPNEKLF
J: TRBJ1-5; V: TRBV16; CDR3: ASSQDRGSNQPQH
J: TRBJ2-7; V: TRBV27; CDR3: ASSRTGAFLWEQY
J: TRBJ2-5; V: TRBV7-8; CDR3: ASSPSRETQY
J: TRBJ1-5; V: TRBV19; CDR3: ASSGAADQPQH
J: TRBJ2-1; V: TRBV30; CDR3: AWSGMGEPYNEQF
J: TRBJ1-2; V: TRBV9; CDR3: ASSPSGSQHYGYT
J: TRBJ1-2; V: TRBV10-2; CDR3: ASSEWGYYGYT
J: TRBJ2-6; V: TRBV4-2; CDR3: ASTVQQPLNGANVLT
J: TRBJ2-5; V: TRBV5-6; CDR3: ASTPGGNQETQY
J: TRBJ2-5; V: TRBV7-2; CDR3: ASSLAVGETQY
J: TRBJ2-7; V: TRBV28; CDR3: ASSSRTRGNEQY
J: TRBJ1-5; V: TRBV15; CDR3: ATSRGQQGPNQPQH
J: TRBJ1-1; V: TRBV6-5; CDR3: ASGGGSRGTEAF
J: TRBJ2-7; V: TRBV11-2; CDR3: ASSALTGGVREQY
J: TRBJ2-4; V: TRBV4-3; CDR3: ASSQDLRGRRNIQY
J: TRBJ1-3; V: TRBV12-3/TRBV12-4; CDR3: ASSLGGNTIY
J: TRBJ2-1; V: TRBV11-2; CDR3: ASSTRDSRQF
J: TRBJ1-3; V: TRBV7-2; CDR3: ASSHLWGNRDRNTIY
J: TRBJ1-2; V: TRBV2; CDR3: ASRLGSYGYT
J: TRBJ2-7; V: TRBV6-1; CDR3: ASSEAAGFSYEQY
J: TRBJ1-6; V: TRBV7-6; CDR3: ASSLSRSNSPLH
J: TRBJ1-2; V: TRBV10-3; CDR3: AITVDANYGYT
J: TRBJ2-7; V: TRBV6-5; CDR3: ASSYSIDRSSYEQY
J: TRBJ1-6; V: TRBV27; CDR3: ASSLKGYNSPLH
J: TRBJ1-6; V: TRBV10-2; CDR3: ASSEDENNYNSPLH